This TCR beta chain is drawn from a study of shared clonotypes between healthy human individuals. Under the authors' procedure: Filtering differed because ImmunoSEQ produced junction-only sequences that carried no quality scores. This table comes from immunoSEQ multiplex PCR, and its TCRdb copy is limited to in-frame clones, with some not included. From that table come the V and J calls and clone size; the DNA was used to work out D and trimming. Here the sample spans about 2 million clones, 85% to 95% being singletons. V was shortened by 4 bases and J by 1 base, with 10 bases between the two germline ends. The germline CDR1 and CDR2 sequences are SGHRS and YFSETQ. This CDR3 region has 14 residues.

The sample comprised naive CD4+ T cells sorted from blood. Described subset: CD45RA+ positively selected. This rearrangement joins TRBV5-1 to TRBJ2-3; D remains ambiguous. The TCR comes from a young man in good health. The CDR3 region is CASSTYEGTDTQYF. CDR3 DNA sequence: TGCGCCAGCAGCACCTATGAGGGCACAGATACGCAGTATTTT.